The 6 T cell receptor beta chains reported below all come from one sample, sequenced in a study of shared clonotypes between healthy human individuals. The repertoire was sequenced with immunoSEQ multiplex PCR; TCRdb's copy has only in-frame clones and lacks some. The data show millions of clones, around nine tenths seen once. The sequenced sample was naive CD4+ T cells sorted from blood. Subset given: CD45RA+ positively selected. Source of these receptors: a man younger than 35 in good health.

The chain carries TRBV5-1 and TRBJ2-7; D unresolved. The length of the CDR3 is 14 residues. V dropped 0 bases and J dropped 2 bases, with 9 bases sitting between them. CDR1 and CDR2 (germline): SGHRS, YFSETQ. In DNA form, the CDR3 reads TGCGCCAGCAGCTTGGACAAGTTCACCTACGAGCAGTACTTC. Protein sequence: CASSLDKFTYEQYF.

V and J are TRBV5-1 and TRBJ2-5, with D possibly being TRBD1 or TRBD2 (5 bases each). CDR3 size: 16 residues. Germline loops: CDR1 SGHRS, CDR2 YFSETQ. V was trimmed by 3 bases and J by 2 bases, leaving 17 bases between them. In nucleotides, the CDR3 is TGCGCCAGCAGCTGGGGCACCGGGACGGTACAAGAGACCCAGTACTTC. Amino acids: CASSWGTGTVQETQYF. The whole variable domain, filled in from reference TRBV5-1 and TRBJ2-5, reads KAGVTQTPRYLIKTRGQQVTLSCSPISGHRSVSWYQQTPGQGLQFLFEYFSETQRNKGNFPGRFSGRQFSNSRSEMNVSTLELGDSALYLCASSWGTGTVQETQYFGPGTRLLVL.

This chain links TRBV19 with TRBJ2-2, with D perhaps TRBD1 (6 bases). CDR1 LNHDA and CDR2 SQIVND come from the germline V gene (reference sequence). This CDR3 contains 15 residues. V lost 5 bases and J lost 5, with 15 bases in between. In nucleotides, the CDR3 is TGTGCCAGTAGTCGGGCAGGGGTAGGGACCGGGGAGCTGTTTTTT. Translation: CASSRAGVGTGELFF.

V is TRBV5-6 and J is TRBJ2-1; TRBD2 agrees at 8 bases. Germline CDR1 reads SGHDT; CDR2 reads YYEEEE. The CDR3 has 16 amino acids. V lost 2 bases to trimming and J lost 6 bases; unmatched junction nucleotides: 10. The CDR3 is CASSFGSGRAINEQFF. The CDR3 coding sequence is TGTGCCAGCAGCTTTGGATCCGGGAGGGCCATCAATGAGCAGTTCTTC.

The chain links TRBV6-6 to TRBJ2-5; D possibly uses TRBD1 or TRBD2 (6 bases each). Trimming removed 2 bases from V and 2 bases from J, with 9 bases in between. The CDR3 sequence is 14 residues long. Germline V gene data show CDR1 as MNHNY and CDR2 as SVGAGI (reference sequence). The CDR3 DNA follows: TGTGCCAGCAGTTACAGGGGGGAACAAGAGACCCAGTACTTC. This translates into CASSYRGEQETQYF.

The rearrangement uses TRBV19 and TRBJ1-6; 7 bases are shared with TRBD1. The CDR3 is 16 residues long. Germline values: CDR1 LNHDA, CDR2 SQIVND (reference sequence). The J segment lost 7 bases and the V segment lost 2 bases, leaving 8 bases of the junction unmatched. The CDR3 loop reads CASSITSTGTNSPLHF. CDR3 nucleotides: TGTGCCAGTAGTATAACCTCGACAGGGACCAATTCACCCCTCCACTTT.